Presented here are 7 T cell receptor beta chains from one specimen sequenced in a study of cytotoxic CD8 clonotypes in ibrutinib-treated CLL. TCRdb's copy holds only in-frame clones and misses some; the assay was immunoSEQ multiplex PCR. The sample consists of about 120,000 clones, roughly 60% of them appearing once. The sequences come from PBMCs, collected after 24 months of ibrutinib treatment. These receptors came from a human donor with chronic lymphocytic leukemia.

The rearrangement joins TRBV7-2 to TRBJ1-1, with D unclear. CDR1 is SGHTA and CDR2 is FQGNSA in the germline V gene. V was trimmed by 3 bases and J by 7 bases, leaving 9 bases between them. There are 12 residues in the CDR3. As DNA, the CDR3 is TGTGCCAGCAGCTTTAGTGGAATTGAAGCTTTCTTT. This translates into CASSFSGIEAFF.

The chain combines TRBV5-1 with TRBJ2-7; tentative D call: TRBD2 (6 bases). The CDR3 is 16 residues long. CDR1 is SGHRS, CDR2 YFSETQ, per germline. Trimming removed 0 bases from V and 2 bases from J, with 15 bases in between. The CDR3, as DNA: TGCGCCAGCAGCTTGGGTGGGGCGGGGTCCGCCTACGAGCAGTACTTC. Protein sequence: CASSLGGAGSAYEQYF. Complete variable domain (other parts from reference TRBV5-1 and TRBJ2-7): KAGVTQTPRYLIKTRGQQVTLSCSPISGHRSVSWYQQTPGQGLQFLFEYFSETQRNKGNFPGRFSGRQFSNSRSEMNVSTLELGDSALYLCASSLGGAGSAYEQYFGPGTRLTVT.

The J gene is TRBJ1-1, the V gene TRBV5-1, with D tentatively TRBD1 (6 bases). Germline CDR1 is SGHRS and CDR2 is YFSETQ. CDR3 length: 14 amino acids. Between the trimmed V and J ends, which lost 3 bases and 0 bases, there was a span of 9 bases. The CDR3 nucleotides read TGCGCCAGCAGCTACAGGGCTTTGAACACTGAAGCTTTCTTT. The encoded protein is CASSYRALNTEAFF.

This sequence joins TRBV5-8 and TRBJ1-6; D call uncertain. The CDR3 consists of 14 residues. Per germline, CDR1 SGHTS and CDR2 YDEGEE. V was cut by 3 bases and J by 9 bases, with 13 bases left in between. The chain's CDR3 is CASSYHGEGSPLHF. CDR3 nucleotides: TGTGCCAGCAGCTATCACGGAGAAGGTTCACCCCTCCACTTT.

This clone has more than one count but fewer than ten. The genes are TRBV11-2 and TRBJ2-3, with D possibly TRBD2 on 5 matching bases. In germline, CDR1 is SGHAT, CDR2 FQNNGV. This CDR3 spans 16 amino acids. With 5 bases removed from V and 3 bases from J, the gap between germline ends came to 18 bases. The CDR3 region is CASSVGGRPLTDTQYF. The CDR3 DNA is TGTGCCAGCAGCGTAGGAGGTCGGCCCCTTACAGATACGCAGTATTTT.

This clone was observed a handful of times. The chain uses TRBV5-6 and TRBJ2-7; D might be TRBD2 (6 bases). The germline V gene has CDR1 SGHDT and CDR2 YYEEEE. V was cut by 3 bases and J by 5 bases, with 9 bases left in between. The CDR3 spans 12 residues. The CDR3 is CASSSPGDEQYF. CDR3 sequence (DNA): TGTGCCAGCAGCTCCCCGGGGGACGAGCAGTACTTC.

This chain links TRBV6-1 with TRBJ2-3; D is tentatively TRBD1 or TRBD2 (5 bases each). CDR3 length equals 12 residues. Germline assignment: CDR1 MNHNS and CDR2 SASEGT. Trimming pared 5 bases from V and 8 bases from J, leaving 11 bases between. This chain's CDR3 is CASSLTEGTQYF. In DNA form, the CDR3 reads TGTGCCAGCAGTCTGACAGAGGGTACGCAGTATTTT.